These T cell receptor beta chains were read from a single sample in a study of T cells in Graves' hyperthyroidism and ophthalmopathy. TCRdb redid the calling of the multiplex PCR reads with MiXCR, one entry per CDR3 protein. Of 190,000 or so distinct CDR3 sequences detected, approximately 20% appear once; the ten largest clones hold roughly 44%. Sequencing was carried out using blood. These receptors originate from a man in his forties with Graves' hyperthyroidism. CDR3s include the opening cysteine and the closing phenylalanine or tryptophan. The D gene is left open where the match is weak. Clone sizes are given selectively: once, few, many, or a class where the clone is expanded.

cdr3_aa cdr3_nt j_call d_call clone_size v_call
CASSLATGTSRGNEQFF TGTGCCAGCAGCTTAGCGACCGGGACTTCCCGAGGGAATGAGCAGTTCTTC TRBJ2-1 . many TRBV7-2
CASGSGRSSYEQYF TGTGCCAGCGGTAGCGGGAGATCCTCCTACGAGCAGTACTTC TRBJ2-7 TRBD2 . TRBV7-2
CASSVASGASEAFF TGTGCCAGCAGCGTAGCATCGGGGGCCTCCGAGGCTTTCTTT TRBJ1-1 . few TRBV9
CSVDAGGITEAFF TGCAGCGTTGACGCAGGGGGCATCACTGAAGCTTTCTTT TRBJ1-1 TRBD1 many TRBV29-1
CSANPSGGGTGELFF TGCAGTGCAAATCCTAGCGGGGGGGGTACCGGGGAGCTGTTTTTT TRBJ2-2 TRBD2 few TRBV20-1
CASSVASGGFQETQYF TGTGCCAGCAGCGTAGCCAGCGGGGGATTCCAAGAGACCCAGTACTTC TRBJ2-5 TRBD2 . TRBV9
CASSGFRGGEQYF TGTGCCAGCAGTGGGTTCAGGGGCGGAGAGCAGTACTTC TRBJ2-7 . . TRBV6-4
CASSPRAGKVDTQYF TGTGCCAGCAGCCCCCGAGCGGGGAAGGTGGATACGCAGTATTTT TRBJ2-3 TRBD2 many TRBV11-3
CATSYTNYGYTF TGTGCCACCAGTTACACGAACTATGGCTACACCTTC TRBJ1-2 . many TRBV24-1
CASLRDRFYEQYF TGTGCCAGTCTACGGGACAGATTCTACGAGCAGTACTTC TRBJ2-7 TRBD1 few TRBV6-2/TRBV6-3
CASRLGQLQYSTETQYF TGCGCCAGCAGACTTGGACAGCTCCAGTATAGTACGGAGACCCAGTACTTC TRBJ2-5 . many TRBV5-1
CASSERRQGLGNQPQHF TGTGCCAGCAGTGAACGACGACAGGGTTTGGGCAATCAGCCCCAGCATTTT TRBJ1-5 TRBD1 . TRBV6-1
CASSPSPVPGAFF TGTGCCAGCAGTCCTAGTCCCGTCCCAGGAGCTTTCTTT TRBJ1-1 . many TRBV2
CASRPSGSKNIQYF TGTGCCAGCCGCCCCAGCGGATCCAAAAACATTCAGTACTTC TRBJ2-4 . many TRBV12-3/TRBV12-4
CASSQGRVVSYNEQFF TGTGCCAGCAGCCAAGGTAGGGTGGTCTCCTACAATGAGCAGTTCTTC TRBJ2-1 . few TRBV3-1
CASSYEGASPYNEQFF TGTGCCAGCAGTTACGAAGGGGCTAGCCCCTACAATGAGCAGTTCTTC TRBJ2-1 . few TRBV6-5
CASSPTPGANVLTF TGTGCCAGCAGCCCTACCCCTGGGGCCAACGTCCTGACTTTC TRBJ2-6 . . TRBV5-5
CASSYRLGSGANVLTF TGTGCCAGCAGCTACCGGCTGGGCTCTGGGGCCAACGTCCTGACTTTC TRBJ2-6 . many TRBV7-9
CASSLAGGSSPLHF TGTGCCAGCAGCTTGGCAGGGGGCAGTTCACCCCTCCACTTT TRBJ1-6 TRBD1 few TRBV5-4
CASKKPGTSTDTQYF TGTGCCAGCAAAAAACCCGGGACTAGCACAGATACGCAGTATTTT TRBJ2-3 . many TRBV2
CASSSTGVGMEPQHF TGTGCCAGCAGCTCGACAGGGGTGGGTATGGAGCCCCAGCATTTT TRBJ1-5 TRBD1 many TRBV5-8
CASIQDTVTDTQYF TGTGCCAGCATTCAGGACACCGTGACAGATACGCAGTATTTT TRBJ2-3 . many TRBV6-1
CASNAGDRDTEAFF TGTGCCAGCAACGCGGGCGATAGAGACACTGAAGCTTTCTTT TRBJ1-1 . few TRBV9
CSANGNTEAFF TGCAGTGCTAACGGGAACACTGAAGCTTTCTTT TRBJ1-1 . many TRBV20-1
CASSQDHIYEQYF TGTGCCAGCAGCCAAGACCACATCTACGAGCAGTACTTC TRBJ2-7 . many TRBV3-1
CSARDQRTGAGNTIYF TGCAGTGCTAGAGATCAAAGGACAGGGGCTGGAAACACCATATATTTT TRBJ1-3 TRBD1 many TRBV20-1
CASAGTPIYEQYF TGTGCCAGCGCCGGGACGCCTATCTACGAGCAGTACTTC TRBJ2-7 . many TRBV2
CASSQDSEGSDEQFF TGTGCCAGCAGCCAAGATTCGGAGGGATCGGATGAGCAGTTCTTC TRBJ2-1 . . TRBV4-2
CAISAGTEAFF TGTGCCATCAGTGCTGGGACTGAAGCTTTCTTT TRBJ1-1 . many TRBV10-3
CASRNRDTSGNTIYF TGTGCCAGCAGAAACAGGGATACCTCTGGAAACACCATATATTTT TRBJ1-3 . . TRBV2
CASSSHRGPANSPLHF TGTGCCAGCAGCTCCCACCGGGGCCCGGCGAATTCACCCCTCCACTTT TRBJ1-6 . . TRBV13
CSVEDVHGGRGAFF TGCAGCGTTGAGGACGTCCATGGTGGGCGGGGAGCTTTCTTT TRBJ1-1 . . TRBV29-1
CASSLKGGPSYNSPLHF TGTGCCAGCAGCTTGAAGGGGGGACCCTCCTATAATTCACCCCTCCACTTT TRBJ1-6 . . TRBV5-6
CAWGTTGVGNSPLHF TGTGCCTGGGGAACTACAGGGGTTGGGAATTCACCCCTCCACTTT TRBJ1-6 TRBD1 few TRBV30
CATSDAAVGPGDTQYF TGTGCCACCAGTGATGCCGCGGTGGGGCCCGGAGATACGCAGTATTTT TRBJ2-3 . few TRBV24-1
CASSPRDSITHQPQHF TGTGCCAGCAGTCCCCGGGACAGCATTACCCATCAGCCCCAGCATTTT TRBJ1-5 TRBD1 many TRBV12-3/TRBV12-4
CASSQDLGLAGDTDTQYF TGTGCCAGCAGCCAAGACCTGGGACTAGCGGGGGACACAGATACGCAGTATTTT TRBJ2-3 TRBD2 many TRBV3-1
CASSFSALRGHQPQHF TGTGCCAGCAGTTTTTCCGCATTGAGGGGCCATCAGCCCCAGCATTTT TRBJ1-5 . many TRBV12-3/TRBV12-4
CASTWGNQPQHF TGTGCCAGCACCTGGGGGAATCAGCCCCAGCATTTT TRBJ1-5 . many TRBV12-3/TRBV12-4
CASSPGRVTYGYTF TGTGCCAGCAGCCCGGGCAGGGTGACCTATGGCTACACCTTC TRBJ1-2 . . TRBV7-2
CASSYGGVRQPQHF TGTGCCAGCAGTTACGGAGGGGTACGGCAGCCCCAGCATTTT TRBJ1-5 . many TRBV6-2/TRBV6-3
CASSLGQLNQPQHF TGTGCCAGCAGCTTGGGACAGCTCAATCAGCCCCAGCATTTT TRBJ1-5 . many TRBV5-6